This T cell receptor beta chain was recorded in a study of radiation and T cells in renal cell carcinoma. Study background: Nephrectomy followed 15 Gy stereotactic body radiation by 4 weeks.

V lost 4 bases, J lost 4 bases, and 16 bases lay in between. Germline assignment: CDR1 MDHEN and CDR2 SYDVKM. The CDR3 length is 16 residues. With regard to this clone: Its target is not known.

The table came from immunoSEQ multiplex PCR; TCRdb's copy has only in-frame clones and leaves some out. The data contain 150,000 or so clones, about 87% of them singletons. Time point denoted: baseline pretreatment blood. Treatment denoted: 15 Gy SBRT to primary tumor, nephrectomy 4 weeks later. Radiation-treated patients gave blood at baseline, week 2 and week 4. Whole-study results and caveats: From baseline, blood top tumor clonotypes peaked at 2 weeks post-radiation. Without pretreatment biopsies, baseline tumor clonotype presence was undetermined.

The sequence was obtained from a woman between 65 and 79 years old with renal cell carcinoma. The gene calls are TRBV28 and TRBJ2-2, with D possibly TRBD1 on 6 matching bases. The source was blood, collected from a patient whose treatment included radiotherapy and nephrectomy. This CDR3 reads CASSSPTGFATGELFF. The CDR3 coding sequence is TGTGCCAGCAGTTCCCCCACAGGGTTCGCCACCGGGGAGCTGTTTTTT.